The next 16 T cell receptor beta chains were all read from a single sample in a study of cytomegalovirus exposure and HLA in healthy donors. It was with 60 Vbeta and 13 Jbeta primers that the PCR ran. Using immunoSEQ multiplex PCR, the repertoire was profiled, and TCRdb retains in-frame clones only, with some absent. The sample includes 130,000 to 150,000 clones, roughly 65% of them seen just once. The sequencing sample was made of PBMCs. The receptor set was obtained from a man in his fifties or sixties in good health and CMV-seronegative.

The genes are TRBV19 and TRBJ2-5, with 7 bases that match TRBD1. This CDR3 has 15 amino acids. V gave up 5 bases and J gave up 1 base; unmatched junction bases: 7. Germline CDR1 reads LNHDA; CDR2 reads SQIVND (reference sequence). This CDR3 is CASSLPTGSQETQYF. In nucleotides, the CDR3 is TGTGCCAGTAGTCTACCGACAGGGAGCCAAGAGACCCAGTACTTC.

This clone was counted a few times. The chain joins TRBV4-1 to TRBJ1-2; perhaps TRBD1 as D (5 bases). The CDR3 has 14 amino acids. V lost 2 bases to trimming and J lost 8 bases, with 15 bases between them. The germline V gene encodes CDR1 MGHRA and CDR2 YSYEKL. The CDR3 sequence is CASSQQLTDTGYTF. CDR3 sequence (DNA): TGCGCCAGCAGCCAACAGCTGACAGATACCGGCTACACCTTC.

The chain uses TRBV28 and TRBJ1-4; D might be TRBD1 (5 bases). This CDR3 is built from 13 residues. The germline V gene encodes CDR1 MDHEN and CDR2 SYDVKM. Trimming took 7 bases from V and 0 from J, leaving 6 bases between them. This chain's CDR3 is CASTTATNEKLFF. As DNA, the CDR3 is TGTGCCAGCACGACAGCAACTAATGAAAAACTGTTTTTT.

This clone is a singleton in its sample. The chain combines TRBV27 with TRBJ2-1; 10 nucleotides line up with TRBD1. Germline V lookup: CDR1 MNHEY, CDR2 SMNVEV (reference sequence). V dropped 5 bases and J dropped 8; count of bases not matched to a gene: 9. The CDR3 is made up of 15 amino acids. This CDR3 reads CASSKRTGGSDEQFF. In nucleotides, the CDR3 is TGTGCCAGCAGTAAACGGACAGGGGGGAGCGATGAGCAGTTCTTC.

Comments on this clone: Germline and junction disagree at one end, which may indicate a read error. The CDR3: CASREDPSNTEAFF. CDR3 DNA: TGTGCCAGCAGGGAAGATCCTTCCAACACTGAAGCTTTCTTT. The chain has TRBV6-1 and TRBJ1-1; no definite D call. The germline CDR1 and CDR2 sequences are MNHNS and SASEGT. The CDR3 has 14 residues.

The chain recombines TRBV5-1 with TRBJ1-3; D ambiguous. The V end lost 4 bases, the J end lost 0 bases, and 11 bases lay between the germline ends. Germline values: CDR1 SGHRS, CDR2 YFSETQ. This CDR3 is 15 amino acids long. The CDR3 protein is CASSLGGFSGNTIYF. The CDR3 DNA reads TGCGCCAGCAGCCTTGGAGGGTTCTCTGGAAACACCATATATTTT.

V and J are TRBV6-1 and TRBJ2-4; the D gene is possibly TRBD1 (5 bases). Germline CDR1 MNHNS, CDR2 SASEGT. This CDR3 has 21 residues. Trimming stripped 6 bases from V and 4 bases from J, with 34 bases between. The CDR3 spells CASSEPYSLGLTIRPKNIQYF. The DNA for the CDR3 is TGTGCCAGCAGCGAACCTTATAGTCTGGGGCTGACCATACGCCCAAAAAACATTCAGTACTTC.

The chain couples TRBV5-1 to TRBJ2-7; a weak D match, TRBD2 (5 bases). The CDR3 loop spans 15 amino acids. Trimming left V 3 bases short and J 5 bases short, with 18 bases between. Germline CDR1 SGHRS, CDR2 YFSETQ. The CDR3 DNA reads as TGCGCCAGCAGCTCCCCCGGGATACAATCACACGAGCAGTACTTC. It is translated as CASSSPGIQSHEQYF.

The chain combines TRBV7-9 with TRBJ1-1; perhaps TRBD1 as D (6 bases). The germline V gene encodes CDR1 SEHNR and CDR2 FQNEAQ (reference sequence). V dropped 5 bases and J dropped 6 bases, with 13 bases sitting between them. The CDR3 runs 13 residues. The CDR3 region is CASSTRTVSEAFF. The DNA for the CDR3 is TGTGCCAGCAGCACCCGGACAGTGTCTGAAGCTTTCTTT. Supplemented by reference TRBV7-9 and TRBJ1-1, the full variable domain reads DTGVSQNPRHKITKRGQNVTFRCDPISEHNRLYWYRQTLGQGPEFLTYFQNEAQLEKSRLLSDRFSAERPKGSFSTLEIQRTEQGDSAMYLCASSTRTVSEAFFGQGTRLTVV.

The chain recombines TRBV27 with TRBJ2-1, with 11 bases aligning to TRBD2. V shed 2 bases, J shed 2 bases, and the junction held 8 bases outside the gene matches. The CDR3 is 18 amino acids. Germline CDR1 reads MNHEY; CDR2 reads SMNVEV (reference sequence). The DNA for the CDR3 is TGTGCCAGCAGTTTAAGGGGGCTAGCGGGAGGTCCCTACAATGAGCAGTTCTTC. Translation gives CASSLRGLAGGPYNEQFF.

This rearrangement joins TRBV11-2 to TRBJ2-7; 7 nucleotides match TRBD2. CDR1 and CDR2 from the germline V gene are SGHAT and FQNNGV. Germline trimming cut 1 base from V and 6 bases from J; bases unmatched to any gene: 12. The CDR3 is made up of 16 amino acids. The CDR3 nucleotides are TGTGCCAGCAGCTTAGTTTCCGGACTAGTGACAGCCGAGCAGTACTTC. Its translation: CASSLVSGLVTAEQYF.

The chain recombines TRBV18 with TRBJ1-2, with 7 bases identical to TRBD1. CDR3 length: 16 amino acids. The ends lost 5 bases at V and 2 bases at J; junction bases unmatched: 11. Germline lookup yields CDR1 KGHSH and CDR2 LQKENI. CDR3 in amino acids: CASSIDRASPNYGYTF. CDR3 in DNA: TGTGCCAGCTCAATCGACAGGGCTAGCCCGAACTATGGCTACACCTTC.

The V and J genes are TRBV2 and TRBJ2-4; D is unresolved. V lost 1 base, J lost 0 bases, and 7 bases lay in between. Per germline, CDR1 SNHLY and CDR2 FYNNEI. The CDR3 has 15 residues. CDR3 sequence reads: CASSEDTLAKNIQYF. CDR3 DNA sequence: TGTGCCAGCAGTGAAGACACGCTAGCCAAAAACATTCAGTACTTC. Full variable domain (missing parts from reference TRBV2 and TRBJ2-4): EPEVTQTPSHQVTQMGQEVILRCVPISNHLYFYWYRQILGQKVEFLVSFYNNEISEKSEIFDDQFSVERPDGSNFTLKIRSTKLEDSAMYFCASSEDTLAKNIQYFGAGTRLSVL.

The CDR3 nucleotides are TGTGCCACCAGCAGAGATGGTAGCGACAATGAGCAGTTCTTC. It is translated as CATSRDGSDNEQFF. The chain uses TRBV15 and TRBJ2-1, with TRBD2 as a possible D gene (5 bases). Trimming took off 0 bases at V and 5 bases at J, with 8 bases between the two ends. CDR1 is LNHNV and CDR2 is YYDKDF in the germline V gene (reference sequence). This CDR3 is 14 amino acids long.

J is TRBJ2-5 and V is TRBV7-9; 7 nucleotides align to TRBD2. This CDR3 region has 14 residues. Germline CDR1 and CDR2: SEHNR and FQNEAQ (reference sequence). Losses at the gene ends were 3 bases for V and 5 bases for J; bases not matched to a gene: 6. The CDR3 reads CASSLGREVETQYF. For the CDR3, the DNA is TGTGCCAGCAGCTTGGGTCGGGAGGTGGAGACCCAGTACTTC.

This clone is a singleton in its sample. The rearrangement joins TRBV9 to TRBJ1-6; no firm D call. The CDR3 is made up of 14 amino acids. CDR1 is SGDLS, CDR2 YYNGEE, per germline. The ends were cut back, 0 bases at V and 2 bases at J, with 3 bases in the middle. The CDR3 bases are TGTGCCAGCAGCGTAGAGCCCTATAATTCACCCCTCCACTTT. Translation gives CASSVEPYNSPLHF.